This entry is about one TCR beta chain. No antigen is known for it. Base qualities are not recorded, but no much larger clone differs from it by a single base. This sample is drawn from a study of T cell responses to AZD1222 COVID-19 vaccine (dated by TCRdb to the early 2020s). With respect to the entire study: TCR sequencing was performed for more than 230 trial participants, of whom 200 to 220 were given two doses of AZD1222 and around 26 were given two doses of MenACWY control vaccine. Trial participants were enrolled by age into subgroups of 18-55, 56-69 and 70-plus years, and roughly 150, 30 and 60 TCR-sequenced participants, respectively, were included in these subgroups. Points the paper makes about the study in general: Conclusions about previously exposed vaccinees are limited, since just six AZD1222 recipients were seropositive for SARS-CoV-2 at baseline. Epitopes outside the regions mutated in the B.1.351 and B.1.1.7 variants were reportedly recognized by nearly half of the unique spike-specific TCRs. Most participants were white British and females outnumbered males, and the authors suggested that clonal diversity may have been underestimated. In the small 56-69-year group, the increase in depth fell short of significance, most likely because of low power. No day 14 peak-response samples were available, so repertoires were characterized only after the peak T cell response. The vaccine-associated CD4 TCRs covered the entire spike protein, and the dominant responses fell in regions 160-218 and 743-854. After two AZD1222 doses, both the breadth and the depth of spike-specific TCRs were significantly higher than at day 0 and than in MenACWY recipients.

The time point label, as the study defines it: baseline before first vaccination. The sample's treatment or condition label, in plain terms: meningococcal conjugate vaccine given as trial control. Vaccinee samples came from UK trials COV001 and COV002, including a single-blind randomized controlled phase 2/3 trial of AZD1222 (ChAdOx1 nCoV-19) in healthy adults. For TCRbeta chain sequencing, PBMC samples were collected from trial participants at day 0 and at day 28 after the second dose. The CDR3 regions of human TCRbeta chains were analyzed by immunosequencing. As for the original processing: Repertoire TCRs were checked for matches against a reference library of SARS-CoV-2-specific TCRs that had been generated using the MIRA antigen-specificity platform. Breadth meant the fraction of unique TCRs that were SARS-CoV-2-associated, whereas depth meant the fraction of total T cells that were SARS-CoV-2-associated. Each spike-specific TCR was assigned to its reactive spike region and to a CD4 or CD8 class using the MIRA data. Log10-transformed breadth and depth values were compared by one-way ANOVA with Sidak's multiple comparisons tests. As stored in TCRdb, this immuneACCESS dataset retains in-frame rearrangements with V and J assigned. A fraction of the clones does not appear; measured against another copy, unresolved V genes explain less than half of the discrepancy, and the remainder lacks a known reason. V and J calls and clone size are copied from that table; D and trimming were computed from the DNA. The sample table lists 77,000 or so clones, under 95% of them with a count of one. The ten largest clones take up approximately 7% of the sample.

The CDR3 measures 14 amino acids from cysteine to phenylalanine. Just CDR3 DNA is preserved here, 42 bases in frame from base 1. Trimming takes 4 bases off V and 6 bases off J; junction bases not matched to a gene: 2. CDR1 and CDR2 are read off the germline V gene as SGHRS and YFSETQ. This clonotype originated in an adult in good health. In this chain, TRBV5-1 is recombined with TRBJ2-7; 15 bases in between match TRBD2. The material was peripheral blood, obtained on day 0 of MenACWY control vaccination. The DNA sequence is TGCGCCAGCAGCGGACTAGCGGGAGGGGGCGAGCAGTACTTC. Its protein reads: CASSGLAGGGEQYF. Reference TRBV5-1 and TRBJ2-7 genes cover what lies past the CDR3, so the full variable domain is KAGVTQTPRYLIKTRGQQVTLSCSPISGHRSVSWYQQTPGQGLQFLFEYFSETQRNKGNFPGRFSGRQFSNSRSEMNVSTLELGDSALYLCASSGLAGGGEQYFGPGTRLTVT.